Here is one TCR beta chain with its context. The CDR3 runs 15 residues. Germline V gene lookup returns CDR1 MNHNS and CDR2 SASEGT. Trimming shortened V by 5 bases and J by 4 bases, and 16 bases separated the two germline ends. The cohort excluded patients with autoimmune disease history or systemic immunosuppression. Sampling of blood occurred at baseline, cycle 4 day 1, and cycle 7 day 1. Some clones are missing from TCRdb's copy, which holds only in-frame ones; the method was immunoSEQ multiplex PCR. The sample lists fewer than 70,000 clones, around 83% occurring once. This sample stems from a study of OX40 agonist ivuxolimab in advanced cancers.

The sequence was collected from an adult with an advanced solid tumor such as melanoma, head and neck, liver or kidney cancer. This chain connects TRBV6-1 to TRBJ2-3, with D perhaps TRBD2 (5 bases). The source material was CD4+ or CD8+ T cells sorted from blood, sampled in a trial of the OX40 agonist ivuxolimab. This chain's CDR3 is CASSRDYGFADTQYF. CDR3 in DNA: TGTGCCAGCAGTAGAGACTACGGATTCGCAGATACGCAGTATTTT.